Below, 10 T cell receptor beta chains from the same sample are listed, as sequenced in a study of naive and memory T cell subsets. The beta constant-region primer was an equimolar mix of two oligonucleotides covering TRBC1 and TRBC2. TCRdb processed the UMI-ligation and nested PCR reads anew with MiXCR; each CDR3 protein has one entry. Among 5,000 or so distinct CDR3 sequences listed, over 6% were seen once. The sequenced sample was effector memory CD8+ T cells from blood. Subset in this sample: effector memory, CD45RA- CD27-. The source is a human donor in good health.

This clonotype has ten or more counts. The rearrangement uses TRBV11-2 and TRBJ2-5; possible D gene TRBD1, 5 bases. Trimming removed 3 bases from V and 3 bases from J, with 14 bases in between. Germline CDR1 and CDR2: SGHAT and FQNNGV. This CDR3 has 15 residues. The DNA of the CDR3 is TGTGCCAGCAGCTTGGGGCTCCAGGGAAAAGAGACCCAGTACTTC. Translated: CASSLGLQGKETQYF.

V gene TRBV20-1 combines with J gene TRBJ2-4, with D possibly being TRBD2 (5 bases). This CDR3 region has 17 residues. Trimming cost V 1 base and J 2 bases, with 18 bases left between them. CDR1 is DFQATT and CDR2 is SNEGSKA in the germline V gene (reference sequence). The CDR3 nucleotides are TGCAGTGCTAGAGCCACCTTCCCCTTGGACTCCAAAAACATTCAGTACTTC. Its protein product is CSARATFPLDSKNIQYF.

This clonotype is medium-sized. The rearrangement uses TRBV29-1 and TRBJ2-7; 7 nucleotides match TRBD2. CDR3 length: 12 residues. CDR1 and CDR2 (germline): SQVTM, ANQGSEA. The V gene end was trimmed by 7 bases and the J gene end by 0 bases; junction bases not matched to a gene: 3. The CDR3 here is CSAGGSSYEQYF. In DNA form, the CDR3 reads TGCAGCGCCGGGGGGAGCTCCTACGAGCAGTACTTC.

By share of the sample, this clonotype is medium-sized. The chain is built from TRBV7-9 and TRBJ2-3, with 12 positions matching TRBD2. J gave up 4 bases and V 4 bases, and 6 bases lay outside the gene matches. The CDR3 has 16 amino acids. CDR1 and CDR2 (germline): SEHNR, FQNEAQ (reference sequence). CDR3 nucleotides: TGTGCCAGCAGCTCCCTAGCGGGAGGGCCTTCAGATACGCAGTATTTT. It translates to CASSSLAGGPSDTQYF.

This clonotype is medium-sized. For the CDR3, the DNA is TGTGCCAGCAGTGGGGGGATGGGCCAAAATCACTATGGCTACACCTTC. This gives the protein CASSGGMGQNHYGYTF. The chain combines TRBV6-1 with TRBJ1-2; a possible D gene is TRBD1 (5 bases). The CDR3 consists of 16 residues. CDR1 and CDR2 from the germline V gene are MNHNS and SASEGT. V lost 4 bases, J lost 3 bases, and 18 bases lay in between.

This clonotype was counted many times. The V and J genes are TRBV19 and TRBJ1-5; D gene uncertain. CDR1 LNHDA and CDR2 SQIVND come from the germline V gene (reference sequence). Trimming stripped 6 bases from V and 9 bases from J, with 9 bases between. This CDR3 has 11 residues. CDR3 in amino acids: CASSSPGPQHF. The CDR3 coding sequence is TGTGCCAGTAGCTCGCCCGGGCCCCAGCATTTT.

The J gene is TRBJ2-1, the V gene TRBV11-3, with TRBD2 matching 9 bases. Germline-derived CDR1 and CDR2 are SGHNT and YENEEA. This CDR3 is 17 amino acids long. V lost 4 bases and J lost 7; bases outside the gene matches: 14. The DNA for the CDR3 is TGTGCCAGCAGCTCCATCAAAGCGGGAGGTGAGATTAATGAGCAGTTCTTC. It is translated as CASSSIKAGGEINEQFF.

The chain is built from TRBV29-1 and TRBJ1-2; the D is unclear. The CDR3 spans 14 residues. Germline assignment: CDR1 SQVTM and CDR2 ANQGSEA. Trimming shortened V by 1 base and J by 7 bases, and 16 bases separated the two germline ends. CDR3 coding DNA: TGCAGCGTTGAAGGTCGGTTTTGGTACAGTGGCTACACCTTC. This translates into CSVEGRFWYSGYTF.

This clonotype qualifies as medium-sized. This chain connects TRBV20-1 to TRBJ2-3, with no clear D. Germline V gives CDR1 DFQATT, CDR2 SNEGSKA (reference sequence). V was shortened by 1 base and J by 5 bases, with 19 bases between the two germline ends. The CDR3 has 16 amino acids. CDR3 DNA: TGCAGTGCTAGAGGGTGGCCAGAAACCCAAGAAGATACGCAGTATTTT. This encodes CSARGWPETQEDTQYF.

The chain is built from TRBV7-9 and TRBJ1-1; no definite D call. CDR1 is SEHNR, CDR2 FQNEAQ, per germline (reference sequence). V was shortened by 5 bases and J by 0 bases, with 13 bases between the two germline ends. The CDR3 length is 15 residues. The CDR3 loop is CASSQMWGMNTEAFF. The DNA for the CDR3 is TGTGCCAGCAGCCAAATGTGGGGTATGAACACTGAAGCTTTCTTT.